The rows below give T cell receptor beta chains drawn from one sample of a study of blood T cell repertoires in COVID-19. Profiled with immunoSEQ multiplex PCR; TCRdb holds only in-frame clones, not every one. The table lists 150,000 to 200,000 clones, roughly 80% of them singletons, with 17% in the top ten. The specimen sequenced was peripheral blood. Receptors were obtained from a man aged 55 to 70 with active or convalescent COVID-19. Both conserved end residues are part of each CDR3. The order of the fields is D gene, V gene, clone size, J gene, CDR3 DNA, CDR3 protein. The D gene is left open where the match is weak. The size entry is marked missing in some rows and otherwise reads once, few, many or a size class.

>TRBD1|TRBV28|-|TRBJ2-1
TGTGCCAGCAGTTTAGGAACAGGGGATGAGCAGTTCTTC
CASSLGTGDEQFF
>-|TRBV6-1|-|TRBJ2-7
TGTGCCAGCAGTGAAGCACCCGGCCAGGTCTACGAGCAGTACTTC
CASSEAPGQVYEQYF
>-|TRBV6-5|-|TRBJ1-6
TGTGCCAGCAGTTCCCCGGACGGGATGAATTCACCCCTCCACTTT
CASSSPDGMNSPLHF
>TRBD2|TRBV4-1|-|TRBJ2-7
TGCGCCAGCAGCCAAGACTACGGCGGGAGTTACGAGCAGTACTTC
CASSQDYGGSYEQYF
>TRBD2|TRBV28|-|TRBJ2-3
TGTGCCAGCAGTTTCTTCCGACTAGCGGAGAACACAGATACGCAGTATTTT
CASSFFRLAENTDTQYF
>TRBD1|TRBV7-9|-|TRBJ1-6
TGTGCCAGCAGCTTAGTTCCGGGACAGGGGAAATCACCCCTCCACTTT
CASSLVPGQGKSPLHF
>-|TRBV9|-|TRBJ2-1
TGTGCCAGCAGCGTGACTGGCGAGGAGCAGTTCTTC
CASSVTGEEQFF
>-|TRBV27|-|TRBJ1-2
TGTGCCAGCAGTTTAACTGATAACTATGGCTACACCTTC
CASSLTDNYGYTF
>TRBD2|TRBV30|-|TRBJ2-3
TGTGCCTGGAAATCCAGCGGGAGGGCCTGGGATACGCAGTATTTT
CAWKSSGRAWDTQYF
>-|TRBV21-1|-|TRBJ1-2
TGTGCCAGCAGCAAAGGTCGGGATTCCTATGGCTACACCTTC
CASSKGRDSYGYTF
>TRBD1|TRBV6-2/TRBV6-3|-|TRBJ2-7
TGTGCCAGCAGCCCACCGGACAGGCTCGCCTACGAGCAGTACTTC
CASSPPDRLAYEQYF
>-|TRBV28|-|TRBJ1-1
TGTGCCAGCAGTTTTAGGGCAGGGGAGGGGCACACTGAAGCTTTCTTT
CASSFRAGEGHTEAFF
>-|TRBV9|-|TRBJ2-2
TGTGCCAGCAGCGTAGTAGGCGGTGACACCGGGGAGCTGTTTTTT
CASSVVGGDTGELFF
>-|TRBV18|-|TRBJ2-7
TGTGCCAGCTCACCCCTTAGCGTGAGCTCCTACGAGCAGTACTTC
CASSPLSVSSYEQYF
>-|TRBV27|-|TRBJ2-1
TGTGCCAGCAGCCGCCAGAGGAGTGTCGGCTACAATGAGCAGTTCTTC
CASSRQRSVGYNEQFF
>-|TRBV3-1/TRBV3-2|-|TRBJ1-5
TGTGCCAGCAGCCAAGAATACAGGGCCAAAAATCAGCCCCAGCATTTT
CASSQEYRAKNQPQHF
>-|TRBV11-2|-|TRBJ2-1
TGTGCCAGCAGCCCTACGCTTAATGAGCAGTTCTTC
CASSPTLNEQFF
>TRBD1|TRBV2|-|TRBJ2-7
TGTGCCACAGGACAGGGGGAAGTTTCCTACGAGCAGTACTTC
CATGQGEVSYEQYF
>-|TRBV27|-|TRBJ1-4
TGTGCCAGCATAAGGGGCAGCGAAAAACTGTTTTTT
CASIRGSEKLFF
>TRBD2|TRBV7-9|-|TRBJ2-3
TGTGCCAGCAGCTCCACGGCAACTAGCGGAGATACGCAGTATTTT
CASSSTATSGDTQYF
>-|TRBV5-8|-|TRBJ2-5
TGTGCCAGCAGCCGGAACCAGGGCGGTGAGACCCAGTACTTC
CASSRNQGGETQYF
>TRBD1|TRBV3-1/TRBV3-2|-|TRBJ1-4
TGTGCCAGCAGCCATGGACAGGGGATGAGGGAAAAACTGTTTTTT
CASSHGQGMREKLFF
>TRBD1|TRBV18|-|TRBJ2-7
TGTGCCAGCTCACTGACAGGGGGCAACGAGCAGTACTTC
CASSLTGGNEQYF
>-|TRBV10-1|-|TRBJ2-7
TGCGCCAGTAGTGGACTAATTTCAAGTATCGGCTACGAGCAGTACTTC
CASSGLISSIGYEQYF
>TRBD1|TRBV28|-|TRBJ2-3
TGTGCCAGCAGTTTGGAGGGGACAGGGGTAGATACGCAGTATTTT
CASSLEGTGVDTQYF
>-|TRBV28|-|TRBJ1-2
TGTGCCAGCAGTTCTAGCGATTATGGCTACACCTTC
CASSSSDYGYTF
>-|TRBV7-2|-|TRBJ1-1
TGTGCCAGCAGCTCAAGGACGGGGATGAACACTGAAGCTTTCTTT
CASSSRTGMNTEAFF
>-|TRBV29-1|-|TRBJ2-1
TGCAGCGTTATAGACGGGGGCAATGAGCAGTTCTTC
CSVIDGGNEQFF
>-|TRBV28|-|TRBJ1-6
TGTGCCAGCACCCTAAGGACAGTAAGCTCCTATAATTCACCCCTCCACTTT
CASTLRTVSSYNSPLHF
>-|TRBV5-1|few|TRBJ1-5
TGCGCCAGCAGCCCGTCAGGGGCCAGGGGTCAGCCCCAGCATTTT
CASSPSGARGQPQHF
>TRBD1|TRBV5-1|-|TRBJ1-2
TGCGCCAGCAGCTCCGGACAGGGGGCTGGCTACACCTTC
CASSSGQGAGYTF
>TRBD1|TRBV27|-|TRBJ1-4
TGTGCCAGCAGTAGAGGACAGGGGGCGAATGAAAAACTGTTTTTT
CASSRGQGANEKLFF
>-|TRBV9|-|TRBJ2-5
TGTGCCAGCAGCCCAGGTTTGGGGCGCCAAGAGACCCAGTACTTC
CASSPGLGRQETQYF
>TRBD2|TRBV4-3|many|TRBJ2-4
TGCGCCAGCAGCCAAGGGGTCGGACTAGCGTTAAACATTCAGTACTTC
CASSQGVGLALNIQYF
>TRBD1|TRBV19|-|TRBJ1-6
TGTGCCAGTACTCCGGGACAGGGGGGTTCACCCCTCCACTTT
CASTPGQGGSPLHF
>-|TRBV9|-|TRBJ2-1
TGTGCCAGCAGCGTAGGTGGAGCGGCTAGCTCCTACAATGAGCAGTTCTTC
CASSVGGAASSYNEQFF
>TRBD1|TRBV30|-|TRBJ2-7
TGTGCCTGGAGTACCACCCTTCAGACAGGGGGTCCGTACTTC
CAWSTTLQTGGPYF
>-|TRBV11-2|-|TRBJ2-7
TGTGCCAGCAGCTTAGGTCTAGCTCTCGCCTACGAGCAGTACTTC
CASSLGLALAYEQYF
>TRBD1|TRBV29-1|-|TRBJ2-3
TGCAGCGTGGGACAGGCAACAGATACGCAGTATTTT
CSVGQATDTQYF
>TRBD1|TRBV28|-|TRBJ2-7
TGTGCCAGCAGTCCACGGACAGGGGACTACGAGCAGTACTTC
CASSPRTGDYEQYF
>TRBD1|TRBV27|-|TRBJ1-1
TGTGCCAGCAGTTTACACAGGGGTAACACTGAAGCTTTCTTT
CASSLHRGNTEAFF
>TRBD1|TRBV29-1|-|TRBJ2-5
TGCAGCGTTGGGATAAACAGGGGGCCGGAGACCCAGTACTTC
CSVGINRGPETQYF
>TRBD2|TRBV7-2|once|TRBJ2-3
TGTGCCAGCAGCTCAAGGGTCCCCACTAGCGGGAGAACAGATACGCAGTATTTT
CASSSRVPTSGRTDTQYF
>-|TRBV5-4|few|TRBJ1-6
TGTGCCAGCGGGATTGGGGGGAAAAATTCACCCCTCCACTTT
CASGIGGKNSPLHF
>-|TRBV15|-|TRBJ1-5
TGTGCCACCAGCAGAGCCGGGACACCCGCCCAGCCCCAGCATTTT
CATSRAGTPAQPQHF
>-|TRBV27|-|TRBJ1-1
TGTGCCGGCAGTTATCTTGGCAGGGACACTGAAGCTTTCTTT
CAGSYLGRDTEAFF
>-|TRBV5-1|-|TRBJ1-1
TGCGCCAGCAGCTTTGGTTGGGGGCCGGACACTGAAGCTTTCTTT
CASSFGWGPDTEAFF
>TRBD2|TRBV19|-|TRBJ2-2
TGTGCCAGTAGTTCAGGCCTCAGCGGGAGCACCGGGGAGCTGTTTTTT
CASSSGLSGSTGELFF
>-|TRBV28|-|TRBJ2-7
TGTGCCAGCAGTTTCTCAGGGTATCGGGCCTACGAGCAGTACTTC
CASSFSGYRAYEQYF
>-|TRBV20-1|-|TRBJ2-2
TGCAGTGCTAGTAGGAGGGGTTTGGCCGGGGAGCTGTTTTTT
CSASRRGLAGELFF
>-|TRBV19|-|TRBJ1-1
TGTGCCAGTAGTACCCCCCCACGAACAGGTTGGGTCACTGAAGCTTTCTTT
CASSTPPRTGWVTEAFF
>TRBD2|TRBV27|-|TRBJ2-3
TGTGCCAGCAGCGGGACTAGCGGGAGGGCCGGTGATACGCAGTATTTT
CASSGTSGRAGDTQYF